These 28 T cell receptor beta chains were all obtained from the same sample, sequenced in a study of cytomegalovirus exposure and HLA in healthy donors. Primers included in the PCR were 60 Vbeta and 13 Jbeta primers. Repertoires were generated with immunoSEQ multiplex PCR, while TCRdb's copy carries only in-frame clones and drops some. The repertoire holds under 150,000 clones, with under 90% as singletons. Sequencing used PBMCs. These receptors were obtained from a male donor in good health and CMV-seronegative.

The genes are TRBV12-5 and TRBJ1-2; 8 positions match TRBD1. CDR3 length: 13 amino acids. The germline gives CDR1 LGHNT, CDR2 FRNRAP. Trimming took 6 bases from V and 9 from J; bases not matched to a gene: 9. Here the CDR3 reads CASGPGQGLSYTF. In DNA form, the CDR3 reads TGTGCTAGTGGGCCCGGACAGGGCCTGAGCTACACCTTC.

The rearrangement joins TRBV25-1 to TRBJ2-7; 10 nucleotides line up with TRBD2. CDR3 size: 16 residues. Germline V gene sequence: CDR1 MGHDK, CDR2 SYGVNS. V gave up 6 bases and J gave up 0 bases; unmatched junction bases: 8. The CDR3: CASSPLGLAYSYEQYF. The CDR3 DNA is TGTGCCAGCAGCCCCCTGGGACTAGCGTACTCCTACGAGCAGTACTTC.

The table lists this clone with a count of one. The chain combines TRBV6-5 with TRBJ2-2; 11 bases map to TRBD2. V was pared by 2 bases and J by 5 bases, with 1 base of the junction left unmatched. Per the germline V gene, CDR1 is MNHEY and CDR2 is SVGAGI. The CDR3 is 15 residues long. The CDR3 sequence: CASSYPSGGTGELFF. The CDR3 region has the DNA TGTGCCAGCAGTTACCCTAGCGGGGGGACCGGGGAGCTGTTTTTT.

The chain links TRBV19 to TRBJ2-1; 7 nucleotides align to TRBD2. This CDR3 contains 13 residues. With V trimmed by 5 bases and J by 6 bases, 4 bases remained unmatched. The germline gives CDR1 LNHDA, CDR2 SQIVND (reference sequence). CDR3 in amino acids: CASSRDYGNEQFF. DNA of the CDR3: TGTGCCAGTAGTCGGGACTATGGCAATGAGCAGTTCTTC.

J is TRBJ1-5 and V is TRBV19, with D unresolved. Trimming removed 6 bases at V and 5 bases at J, with 14 bases between. Germline V gene lookup returns CDR1 LNHDA and CDR2 SQIVND (reference sequence). CDR3 length: 14 amino acids. The CDR3 nucleotides read TGTGCCAGTAGCGACACGATTTTCGATCAGCCCCAGCATTTT. This gives the protein CASSDTIFDQPQHF.

The chain carries TRBV28 and TRBJ1-1, with D possibly matching TRBD1 (5 bases). The CDR3 consists of 13 residues. The V and J ends lost 6 bases and 1 base respectively, with 9 bases between them. Per germline, CDR1 MDHEN and CDR2 SYDVKM. CDR3 coding DNA: TGTGCCAGCAGCACGACAGCGAACACTGAAGCTTTCTTT. Its protein is CASSTTANTEAFF.

The gene calls are TRBV6-1 and TRBJ2-3; no clear D. Germline V CDR1 and CDR2: MNHNS, SASEGT. The V gene lost 6 bases and the J gene lost 0 bases, with 13 bases spanning the gap. The CDR3 extends over 15 amino acids. The CDR3 coding sequence is TGTGCCAGCAGACCAAGACAAGCTAGCACAGATACGCAGTATTTT. Its protein product is CASRPRQASTDTQYF.

The rearrangement joins TRBV4-3 to TRBJ2-1; 16 bases are shared with TRBD2. V gave up 0 bases and J gave up 9 bases; unmatched junction bases: 5. The CDR3 runs 17 residues. Germline assignment: CDR1 LGHNA and CDR2 YSLEER. The CDR3 here is CASSQETGTSGRVEQFF. CDR3 DNA: TGCGCCAGCAGCCAAGAAACCGGGACTAGCGGGAGGGTTGAGCAGTTCTTC.

The DNA for the CDR3 is TGTGCGCGGGGCCGTCCGGATACGCAGTATTTT. Translation: CARGRPDTQYF. The chain employs TRBV7-3 and TRBJ2-3, with TRBD2 as a possible D gene (6 bases). Germline assignment: CDR1 SGHTA and CDR2 FQGTGA. The CDR3 extends over 11 amino acids.

Comment on this clone: A junction boundary mismatches the germline segment, possibly from a read error. The rearrangement joins TRBV7-9 to TRBJ1-2, with 9 bases lining up with TRBD1. The CDR3 is 14 amino acids. In germline, CDR1 is SEHNR, CDR2 FQNEAQ (reference sequence). CDR3: CSSSPRDRVWGYTF. The CDR3 nucleotides read TGTTCCAGCAGCCCCAGGGACAGGGTGTGGGGCTACACCTTC. The whole variable domain, remainder taken from reference TRBV7-9 and TRBJ1-2, is DTGVSQNPRHKITKRGQNVTFRCDPISEHNRLYWYRQTLGQGPEFLTYFQNEAQLEKSRLLSDRFSAERPKGSFSTLEIQRTEQGDSAMYLCSSSPRDRVWGYTFGSGTRLTVV.

The chain uses TRBV11-2 and TRBJ2-3; D is unclear. This CDR3 has 16 residues. Trimming left V 5 bases short and J 2 bases short, with 17 bases between. The germline V gene encodes CDR1 SGHAT and CDR2 FQNNGV. CDR3 in amino acids: CASSRTHGGDTDTQYF. Here the CDR3 DNA reads TGTGCCAGCAGCCGCACTCACGGTGGAGACACAGATACGCAGTATTTT.

The chain links TRBV18 to TRBJ2-7, with a weak D call TRBD2 (5 bases). Germline V lookup: CDR1 KGHSH, CDR2 LQKENI. This CDR3 comprises 13 residues. V shed 6 bases and J shed 5 bases, with 14 bases lying between them. This CDR3 is CASSNTGLNEQYF. In DNA, the CDR3 is TGTGCCAGCTCCAATACGGGGTTAAACGAGCAGTACTTC.

V is TRBV6-5 and J is TRBJ2-7, with no clear D. The CDR3 loop spans 14 amino acids. Per germline, CDR1 MNHEY and CDR2 SVGAGI. V gave up 0 bases and J gave up 1 base, with 7 bases separating them. CDR3 sequence: CASSYSEKSYEQYF. As DNA, the CDR3 is TGTGCCAGCAGTTACTCGGAGAAATCCTACGAGCAGTACTTC.

The chain combines TRBV5-4 with TRBJ2-7, with 9 bases matching TRBD2. The ends lost 4 bases at V and 5 bases at J; junction bases unmatched: 10. Germline CDR1 SGHNT, CDR2 YYREEE (reference sequence). The CDR3 has 15 residues. The CDR3: CASSGGLALYDEQYF. The CDR3 bases are TGTGCCAGCAGCGGGGGACTAGCCTTATATGACGAGCAGTACTTC. The entire variable domain, with the rest obtained from reference TRBV5-4 and TRBJ2-7, is as follows: ETGVTQSPTHLIKTRGQQVTLRCSSQSGHNTVSWYQQALGQGPQFIFQYYREEENGRGNFPPRFSGLQFPNYSSELNVNALELDDSALYLCASSGGLALYDEQYFGPGTRLTVT.

V and J are TRBV19 and TRBJ2-3; TRBD2 matches at 12 bases. V lost 3 bases and J lost 4; bases outside the gene matches: 5. Looked up from germline, CDR1 is LNHDA and CDR2 is SQIVND (reference sequence). This CDR3 comprises 16 residues. The CDR3 region has the DNA TGTGCCAGTAGTATCACTAGCGGGAGGTTACCAGATACGCAGTATTTT. This sequence encodes CASSITSGRLPDTQYF.

The chain is built from TRBV27 and TRBJ2-5; the D gene is possibly TRBD2 (6 bases). Trimming shortened V by 5 bases and J by 4 bases, and 20 bases separated the two germline ends. The germline gives CDR1 MNHEY, CDR2 SMNVEV (reference sequence). This CDR3 has 16 amino acids. CDR3 region: CASSGLGGPQLETQYF. For the CDR3, the DNA is TGTGCCAGCAGTGGATTAGGAGGGCCCCAACTAGAGACCCAGTACTTC.

The chain is built from TRBV28 and TRBJ2-7; a weak D match, TRBD1 (6 bases). Trimming removed 6 bases at V and 6 bases at J, with 21 bases between. Germline loops: CDR1 MDHEN, CDR2 SYDVKM. The CDR3 consists of 15 residues. CDR3 loop: CASRLTGGQVGEQYF. CDR3 DNA: TGTGCCAGCAGACTAACTGGGGGCCAGGTTGGCGAGCAGTACTTC.

This clone occurred a few times. The CDR3 nucleotides are TGTGCCAGCAGCCAAACGGGACAAACCTACGAGCAGTACTTC. Protein: CASSQTGQTYEQYF. The rearrangement uses TRBV9 and TRBJ2-7, with D possibly being TRBD1 (6 bases). There are 14 residues in the CDR3. V dropped 4 bases and J dropped 2 bases, with 13 bases sitting between them. Germline CDR1 SGDLS, CDR2 YYNGEE.

The chain employs TRBV9 and TRBJ2-7; maybe TRBD2 (6 bases). CDR1 and CDR2 from the germline V gene are SGDLS and YYNGEE. The CDR3 has 14 residues. Trimming took off 3 bases at V and 6 bases at J, with 16 bases between the two ends. In nucleotides, the CDR3 is TGTGCCAGCAGCGCCCCTGGGGGGAGAGGCGAGCAGTACTTC. Translation: CASSAPGGRGEQYF.

This chain uses TRBV9 with TRBJ1-4; D might be TRBD1 (6 bases). Trimming removed 4 bases at V and 0 bases at J, with 13 bases between. The germline gives CDR1 SGDLS, CDR2 YYNGEE. CDR3 length: 16 residues. CDR3 sequence: CASSLSPGATNEKLFF. The CDR3 DNA sequence: TGTGCCAGCAGCCTAAGCCCAGGGGCAACTAATGAAAAACTGTTTTTT.

The chain recombines TRBV7-9 with TRBJ2-7, with TRBD1 as a possible D gene (6 bases). The germline V gene has CDR1 SEHNR and CDR2 FQNEAQ (reference sequence). The CDR3 length is 15 residues. V lost 4 bases and J lost 6, with 19 bases in between. The CDR3 nucleotides read TGTGCCAGCAGCTCGAGCACAGGGCGGGCTAGCGAGCAGTACTTC. It encodes CASSSSTGRASEQYF.

The chain recombines TRBV13 with TRBJ2-3; 8 nucleotides align to TRBD1. After removal of 3 bases from V and 5 bases from J, the junction contained 7 bases not matched to a gene. Germline assignment: CDR1 PRHDT and CDR2 FYEKMQ (reference sequence). The CDR3 covers 15 residues. As DNA, the CDR3 is TGTGCCAGCAGCTTGGTCCCGACAGGGGAAGATACGCAGTATTTT. Its translation: CASSLVPTGEDTQYF.

This clone came up once. The chain combines TRBV7-3 with TRBJ1-5, with 7 bases identical to TRBD1. The CDR3 extends over 14 amino acids. With V trimmed by 5 bases and J by 2 bases, 3 bases remained unmatched. Germline V gene data show CDR1 as SGHTA and CDR2 as FQGTGA. In DNA form, the CDR3 reads TGTGCCAGCAGCCTAGGACAGGGCAATCAGCCCCAGCATTTT. Residues: CASSLGQGNQPQHF.

This chain links TRBV14 with TRBJ1-1; perhaps TRBD1 as D (6 bases). This CDR3 contains 14 residues. Deletions cut 2 bases from V and 6 bases from J, with 13 bases between. Germline V CDR1 and CDR2: SGHDN, FVKESK. The CDR3 spells CASSQSLRTAEAFF. The CDR3 DNA sequence: TGTGCCAGCAGCCAATCCTTACGGACAGCTGAAGCTTTCTTT.

The chain joins TRBV9 to TRBJ2-7, with TRBD2 matching 9 bases. Trimming removed 2 bases from V and 1 base from J; junction bases left unmatched: 10. CDR1 is SGDLS, CDR2 YYNGEE, per germline. The CDR3 runs to 17 residues. The CDR3 nucleotides read TGTGCCAGCAGCGTCGGACTCGCAGCGGGAGGTTCCTACGAGCAGTACTTC. As protein: CASSVGLAAGGSYEQYF.

V usage is TRBV13 and J usage is TRBJ1-1, with D possibly TRBD1 on 6 matching bases. The CDR3 runs 15 residues. Germline V gene sequence: CDR1 PRHDT, CDR2 FYEKMQ (reference sequence). V was clipped by 6 bases and J by 4 bases, with 18 bases between them. In DNA form, the CDR3 reads TGTGCCAGCAGTACCTCGACAGGCAACCCCACTGAAGCTTTCTTT. Its protein product is CASSTSTGNPTEAFF.

The J gene is TRBJ1-2, the V gene TRBV29-1; perhaps TRBD1 as D (6 bases). Germline-derived CDR1 and CDR2 are SQVTM and ANQGSEA. The CDR3 is 13 amino acids. Trimming removed 3 bases at V and 4 bases at J, with 12 bases between. CDR3 in amino acids: CSVDEGEGYGYTF. Here the CDR3 DNA reads TGCAGCGTTGATGAGGGGGAGGGCTATGGCTACACCTTC.

V and J are TRBV29-1 and TRBJ2-3; D unclear. Germline CDR1 and CDR2: SQVTM and ANQGSEA. There are 13 residues in the CDR3. Trimming removed 3 bases from V and 1 base from J, with 8 bases in between. CDR3 loop: CSVEWAGTDTQYF. In nucleotides, the CDR3 is TGCAGCGTTGAGTGGGCTGGCACAGATACGCAGTATTTT.